The 31 T cell receptor beta chains listed next were all sequenced from one sample in a study of blood T cell repertoires in COVID-19 (TCRdb year 2020). Library method: the immunoSEQ multiplex PCR assay. In its TCRdb copy, this immuneACCESS table keeps in-frame sequences only and misses some clones. Where compared with another copy, unresolved V genes explain less than half of these, and the others have no known cause. This sample gives roughly 180,000 clones in total; about 88% of them show up just once. The leading ten clones occupy roughly 2% of the sample. Sequences were obtained from peripheral blood. These receptors all come from a man in his 70s with active or convalescent COVID-19.

In this sample, this clone turned up a few times. The CDR3 spells CASSYEQGAGQPQHF. The CDR3 DNA sequence: TGTGCCAGCAGTTACGAACAGGGGGCCGGTCAGCCCCAGCATTTT. The gene calls are TRBV6-6 and TRBJ1-5; 9 bases align to TRBD1. In germline, CDR1 is MNHNY, CDR2 SVGAGI (reference sequence). Germline trimming cut 2 bases from V and 6 bases from J; bases unmatched to any gene: 5. The length of the CDR3 is 15 residues.

This chain joins TRBV28 and TRBJ2-5; 10 nucleotides match TRBD1. CDR1 and CDR2 (germline): MDHEN, SYDVKM. This CDR3 comprises 14 residues. V lost 8 bases, J lost 4 bases, and 7 bases stayed unmatched. CDR3 nucleotides: TGTGCCAGCGTGGAGACAGGGGGCGCAGAGACCCAGTACTTC. Translating it yields CASVETGGAETQYF.

The chain recombines TRBV9 with TRBJ2-3, with unresolved D. This CDR3 region has 16 residues. Trimming took 0 bases from V and 5 from J, leaving 16 bases between them. The V gene's germline CDR1 is SGDLS and CDR2 YYNGEE. The CDR3 protein is CASSVVPRGRGDTQYF. The CDR3 DNA sequence: TGTGCCAGCAGCGTAGTACCCCGAGGAAGAGGAGATACGCAGTATTTT.

This clone was seen only a few times. The rearrangement uses TRBV29-1 and TRBJ1-2, with D unclear. The V and J ends lost 5 bases and 3 bases respectively, with 13 bases between them. The CDR3 is 13 amino acids. The germline V gene has CDR1 SQVTM and CDR2 ANQGSEA. CDR3 coding DNA: TGCAGCGTTCAGGTTCCGAGGGACTATGGCTACACCTTC. Amino acids: CSVQVPRDYGYTF.

This chain uses TRBV27 with TRBJ2-1; 11 bases match TRBD2. V lost 1 base and J lost 8; bases outside the gene matches: 10. Germline loops: CDR1 MNHEY, CDR2 SMNVEV (reference sequence). The CDR3 length is 17 residues. In DNA form, the CDR3 reads TGTGCCAGCAGTTTATACCCCACTAGCGGGAGTTTAGATGAGCAGTTCTTC. Protein sequence: CASSLYPTSGSLDEQFF.

CDR3 nucleotide sequence: TGTGCCAGCAGCCAGTCGGGGAGCTCTGGAAACACCATATATTTT. Translation: CASSQSGSSGNTIYF. This chain links TRBV3-1 (or the pseudogene TRBV3-2) with TRBJ1-3; D is ambiguous. The germline CDR1 and CDR2 sequences are LGHDT and YNNKEL (reference sequence). The CDR3 has 15 amino acids. Trimming pared 3 bases from V and 0 bases from J, leaving 9 bases between.

The rearrangement links TRBV6-2 or TRBV6-3 to TRBJ2-1; TRBD2 might be the D (5 bases). Trimming left V 5 bases short and J 4 bases short, with 21 bases between. Germline V gene sequence: CDR1 MNHEY, CDR2 SVGEGT. This CDR3 contains 17 residues. DNA of the CDR3: TGTGCCAGCAGTACCTTTCGAGAGGCAGGACTGTACAATGAGCAGTTCTTC. This codes for CASSTFREAGLYNEQFF.

The J gene is TRBJ1-6, the V gene TRBV19, with TRBD1 matching 7 bases. Germline values: CDR1 LNHDA, CDR2 SQIVND (reference sequence). V shed 5 bases, J shed 6 bases, and the junction held 7 bases outside the gene matches. CDR3 length: 15 amino acids. The CDR3 DNA reads as TGTGCCAGTAGTGTCACAGGGGCCCTTAATTCACCCCTCCACTTT. Translation gives CASSVTGALNSPLHF.

The chain has TRBV5-4 and TRBJ1-2; D call uncertain. V lost 2 bases, J lost 7 bases, and 9 bases lay in between. The CDR3 runs to 12 residues. Looked up from germline, CDR1 is SGHNT and CDR2 is YYREEE (reference sequence). The CDR3 sequence: CASSFVGGGYTF. The CDR3 coding sequence is TGTGCCAGCAGCTTTGTCGGAGGTGGCTACACCTTC.

The genes are TRBV6-5 and TRBJ1-5; 8 nucleotides line up with TRBD1. Germline V lookup: CDR1 MNHEY, CDR2 SVGAGI. V lost 6 bases and J lost 4; bases outside the gene matches: 5. The CDR3 consists of 14 residues. DNA of the CDR3: TGTGCCAGCAGAGGGAGACAGGGGAATCAGCCCCAGCATTTT. Translated: CASRGRQGNQPQHF.

V usage is TRBV15 and J usage is TRBJ2-7; possibly TRBD2 for D (5 bases). Between the trimmed V and J ends, which lost 1 base and 3 bases, there was a span of 13 bases. CDR3 length equals 15 residues. Germline CDR1 LNHNV, CDR2 YYDKDF (reference sequence). The CDR3, as DNA: TGTGCCACCAGCAGAGGGGGTGAGGGCCTCTACGAGCAGTACTTC. It yields the protein CATSRGGEGLYEQYF.

This clone was detected once. This chain uses TRBV28 with TRBJ1-3; a weak D match, TRBD1 (6 bases). The length of the CDR3 is 15 residues. The germline V gene encodes CDR1 MDHEN and CDR2 SYDVKM. V lost 0 bases and J 1 base, leaving 7 bases between the germline ends. This CDR3 is CASSLWGASGNTIYF. DNA for the CDR3: TGTGCCAGCAGTTTATGGGGGGCGTCTGGAAACACCATATATTTT.

This clone occurred once. The CDR3 is CASSLSASGSYEQYF. The DNA for the CDR3 is TGTGCCAGCAGTTTGTCGGCTAGCGGGAGTTACGAGCAGTACTTC. V usage is TRBV28 and J usage is TRBJ2-7, with 10 nucleotides matching TRBD2. CDR3 size: 15 residues. The trim removed 3 bases at V and 4 bases at J, leaving 6 bases unmatched. Germline CDR1 is MDHEN and CDR2 is SYDVKM.

The chain joins TRBV11-2 to TRBJ1-6; D gene unclear. Trimming cost V 0 bases and J 9 bases, with 12 bases left between them. The CDR3 loop spans 15 amino acids. Looked up from germline, CDR1 is SGHAT and CDR2 is FQNNGV. CDR3 DNA sequence: TGTGCCAGCAGCTTAGAAGGTGGAGGGCTTTCACCCCTCCACTTT. Translating it yields CASSLEGGGLSPLHF.

The chain combines TRBV30 with TRBJ2-5; 10 nucleotides match TRBD1. Germline trimming cut 4 bases from V and 5 bases from J; bases unmatched to any gene: 7. Germline V gives CDR1 GTSNPN, CDR2 SVGIG (reference sequence). CDR3 length: 14 residues. The DNA of the CDR3 is TGTGCCTGGAACCCGACAGGGGGCAGGGAGACCCAGTACTTC. Encoded protein: CAWNPTGGRETQYF. Supplemented by reference TRBV30 and TRBJ2-5, the full variable domain reads SQTIHQWPATLVQPVGSPLSLECTVEGTSNPNLYWYRQAAGRGLQLLFYSVGIGQISSEVPQNLSASRPQDRQFILSSKKLLLSDSGFYLCAWNPTGGRETQYFGPGTRLLVL.

The chain combines TRBV27 with TRBJ2-2; maybe TRBD2 (7 bases). V lost 6 bases and J lost 3, with 20 bases in between. Germline CDR1 and CDR2: MNHEY and SMNVEV (reference sequence). The CDR3 spans 17 residues. Here the CDR3 reads CASRRRGGAQDTGELFF. The CDR3 bases are TGTGCCAGCAGACGGAGGGGGGGGGCACAGGACACCGGGGAGCTGTTTTTT.

This clone has just a few counts. The chain recombines TRBV5-6 with TRBJ2-7; TRBD1 agrees at 8 bases. CDR1 is SGHDT and CDR2 is YYEEEE in the germline V gene. CDR3 length: 16 residues. The V segment lost 0 bases and the J segment 2 bases; nucleotides outside the gene matches: 7. The CDR3 DNA reads TGTGCCAGCAGCTTGGCCGACAGGGGCCTACCCTACGAGCAGTACTTC. Translating it yields CASSLADRGLPYEQYF.

This sequence joins TRBV5-6 and TRBJ1-5; TRBD1 aligns across 9 bases. The V and J ends lost 1 base and 6 bases, in that order; junction bases with no gene match: 8. Germline V gene lookup returns CDR1 SGHDT and CDR2 YYEEEE. The CDR3 extends over 16 amino acids. This CDR3 reads CASSLRVDRGSQPQHF. For the CDR3, the DNA is TGTGCCAGCAGCTTGCGGGTGGACAGGGGATCTCAGCCCCAGCATTTT.

This chain uses TRBV10-3 with TRBJ1-6; a possible D gene is TRBD1 (6 bases). The CDR3 consists of 15 residues. Germline lookup yields CDR1 ENHRY and CDR2 SYGVKD. Trimming removed 2 bases at V and 11 bases at J, with 16 bases between. CDR3 sequence: CAISEPTGSNAPLHF. CDR3 in DNA: TGTGCCATCAGTGAGCCGACAGGATCGAATGCACCCCTCCACTTT.

The gene calls are TRBV14 and TRBJ1-3; 9 bases map to TRBD1. The CDR3 runs to 14 residues. From germline, CDR1 is SGHDN and CDR2 FVKESK. J gave up 2 bases and V 4 bases, and 0 bases lay outside the gene matches. The CDR3 DNA is TGTGCCAGCAGCCGGGACAGGGCTGGAAACACCATATATTTT. This sequence encodes CASSRDRAGNTIYF.

V usage is TRBV13 and J usage is TRBJ2-3, with D tentatively TRBD2 (5 bases). The CDR3 has 15 amino acids. Trimming stripped 4 bases from V and 0 bases from J, with 11 bases between. Per germline, CDR1 PRHDT and CDR2 FYEKMQ (reference sequence). The CDR3 protein is CASSSLAQSTDTQYF. In nucleotides, the CDR3 is TGTGCCAGCAGCTCATTAGCGCAAAGCACAGATACGCAGTATTTT.

This chain links TRBV7-9 with TRBJ1-5, with D hard to call. V gave up 3 bases and J gave up 0 bases, with 6 bases separating them. The CDR3 runs 14 residues. The germline CDR1 and CDR2 sequences are SEHNR and FQNEAQ (reference sequence). The CDR3 region is CASSFGSSNQPQHF. DNA for the CDR3: TGTGCCAGCAGCTTCGGTTCTAGCAATCAGCCCCAGCATTTT.

The rearrangement links TRBV12-3 or TRBV12-4 to TRBJ1-1, with TRBD1 matching over 8 bases. The junction had 6 bases not matched to a gene; V was cut back by 8 bases and J by 4 bases. This CDR3 is built from 13 residues. CDR3 DNA: TGTGCCAGCTCGCAGGGGGCGGGCACTGAAGCTTTCTTT. As protein: CASSQGAGTEAFF.

The chain recombines TRBV28 with TRBJ1-5; D unresolved. The CDR3 totals 16 residues. Germline assignment: CDR1 MDHEN and CDR2 SYDVKM. The V and J ends lost 4 bases and 2 bases respectively, with 15 bases between them. Here the CDR3 DNA reads TGTGCCAGCAGTTCATACCCCGGGGAAGGCAATCAGCCCCAGCATTTT. Amino acids: CASSSYPGEGNQPQHF. Supplemented by reference TRBV28 and TRBJ1-5, the full variable domain reads DVKVTQSSRYLVKRTGEKVFLECVQDMDHENMFWYRQDPGLGLRLIYFSYDVKMKEKGDIPEGYSVSREKKERFSLILESASTNQTSMYLCASSSYPGEGNQPQHFGDGTRLSIL.

The V and J genes are TRBV7-9 and TRBJ2-1; tentative D call: TRBD2 (6 bases). The length of the CDR3 is 14 residues. V lost 7 bases, J lost 6 bases, and 16 bases lay in between. Per germline, CDR1 SEHNR and CDR2 FQNEAQ (reference sequence). CDR3 nucleotide sequence: TGTGCCAGCATCCGGGACTGCTCAATCAATGAGCAGTTCTTC. Protein product: CASIRDCSINEQFF.

V gene TRBV29-1 combines with J gene TRBJ2-5; 7 bases are shared with TRBD2. The germline V gene has CDR1 SQVTM and CDR2 ANQGSEA. This CDR3 region has 12 residues. Trimming took 2 bases from V and 5 from J; bases not matched to a gene: 2. CDR3 DNA sequence: TGCAGCGTTGAACGGGGGGTTGAGACCCAGTACTTC. It specifies CSVERGVETQYF.

This clone was counted only a few times. The chain links TRBV24-1 to TRBJ2-3; D possibly corresponds to TRBD2 (5 bases). This CDR3 is built from 16 residues. CDR1 KGHDR and CDR2 SFDVKD come from the germline V gene. V was pared by 3 bases and J by 1 base, with 13 bases between. The CDR3 loop reads CATSDGRGFRTDTQYF. In DNA, the CDR3 is TGTGCCACCAGTGATGGACGAGGGTTTCGCACAGATACGCAGTATTTT.

The gene calls are TRBV11-3 and TRBJ2-3; 8 nucleotides align to TRBD2. The CDR3 consists of 17 residues. Germline CDR1 and CDR2: SGHNT and YENEEA. V shed 1 base, J shed 1 base, and the junction held 7 bases outside the gene matches. CDR3 sequence reads: CASSLGLTSVGTDTQYF. The CDR3 DNA reads as TGTGCCAGCAGCTTAGGTCTGACTAGCGTAGGCACAGATACGCAGTATTTT. The full variable domain, its missing parts supplied by reference TRBV11-3 and TRBJ2-3, is EAGVVQSPRYKIIEKKQPVAFWCNPISGHNTLYWYLQNLGQGPELLIRYENEEAVDDSQLPKDRFSAERLKGVDSTLKIQPAELGDSAVYLCASSLGLTSVGTDTQYFGPGTRLTVL.

The chain has TRBV5-5 and TRBJ2-7, with unresolved D. CDR1 and CDR2 (germline): SGHKS, YYEKEE (reference sequence). V lost 0 bases and J 0 bases, leaving 4 bases between the germline ends. This CDR3 comprises 13 residues. This CDR3 reads CASSLALSYEQYF. The CDR3 nucleotides are TGTGCCAGCAGCTTGGCCCTCTCCTACGAGCAGTACTTC.

The chain links TRBV4-3 to TRBJ1-1; D is possibly TRBD1 (5 bases). Germline V lookup: CDR1 LGHNA, CDR2 YSLEER. The germline V and J ends were trimmed by 1 base and 1 base, with 13 bases remaining between them. The CDR3 covers 16 residues. Here the CDR3 DNA reads TGCGCCAGCAGCCAAGGTTTCGGGGGGGGGAACACTGAAGCTTTCTTT. This sequence encodes CASSQGFGGGNTEAFF.

This rearrangement joins TRBV28 to TRBJ1-2; no clear D. The V end was cut by 7 bases, the J end by 2 bases, with 14 bases between. Looked up from germline, CDR1 is MDHEN and CDR2 is SYDVKM. There are 14 residues in the CDR3. The CDR3, as DNA: TGTGCCAGCAATATATCGCGTCGGAACTATGGCTACACCTTC. It is translated as CASNISRRNYGYTF.